This TCR beta chain was captured by sequencing in a study of blood T cell repertoires in COVID-19. Study-level information: The United States, Italy and Spain were the sources of the acute and convalescent COVID-19 samples. T cells, B-cell-depleted T cells, or PBMCs supplied cDNA or gDNA.

This CDR3 is built from 13 residues. V gave up 5 bases and J gave up 5 bases, with 10 bases separating them. Germline CDR1 and CDR2: MDHEN and SYDVKM. Produced via immunoSEQ multiplex PCR; TCRdb's table is partial and in-frame only. Of hundreds of thousands of clones listed, around 90% are singletons. The genes are TRBV28 and TRBJ1-5, with a tentative D call TRBD1 (5 bases). The origin of this receptor is a man between 18 and 35 years old with active or convalescent COVID-19. Specimen: peripheral blood. The CDR3 loop reads CASSMTRDQPQHF. CDR3 nucleotides: TGTGCCAGCAGTATGACCAGGGATCAGCCCCAGCATTTT.